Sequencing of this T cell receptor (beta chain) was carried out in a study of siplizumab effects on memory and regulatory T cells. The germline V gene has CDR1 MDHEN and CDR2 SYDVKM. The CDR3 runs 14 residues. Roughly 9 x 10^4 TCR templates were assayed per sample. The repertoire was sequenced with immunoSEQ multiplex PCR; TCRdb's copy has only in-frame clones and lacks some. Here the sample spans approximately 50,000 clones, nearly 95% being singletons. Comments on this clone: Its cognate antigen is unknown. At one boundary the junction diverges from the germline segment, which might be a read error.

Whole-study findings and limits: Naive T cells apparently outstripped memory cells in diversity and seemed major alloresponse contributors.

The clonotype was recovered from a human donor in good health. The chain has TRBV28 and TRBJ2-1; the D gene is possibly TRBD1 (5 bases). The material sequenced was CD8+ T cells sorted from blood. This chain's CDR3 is CASSFGPLDNGQFF. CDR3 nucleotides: TGTGCCAGCAGTTTCGGCCCTTTGGACAATGGGCAGTTCTTC.